This T cell receptor beta chain was sequenced during a study of blood T cells in healthy people across ages. Study overall: With template switching, about one barcoded beta molecule was captured per two T cells. The study's findings and limits: Long-lived donors had more naive CD4+ cells and higher diversity than aged donors.

For the second PCR, which ran for roughly 7 to 11 cycles, a sample-barcoded 5' primer and a J-beta primer mix were used. TCRdb re-derived calls from the 5' RACE reads in MiXCR, one entry per CDR3 protein. The sample records about 1.8 million distinct CDR3 sequences, approximately 50% being singletons. This CDR3 region has 13 residues. The V end lost 3 bases, the J end lost 7 bases, and 10 bases lay between the germline ends. Germline assignment: CDR1 SNHLY and CDR2 FYNNEI. As to this clonotype: Its antigen is as yet unknown.

This clonotype originated in a middle-aged woman in good health. The specimen sequenced was blood. V is TRBV2 and J is TRBJ2-1; D ambiguous. CDR3 DNA: TGTGCCAGCAGTGAGTTTAGTAGGAATGAGCAGTTCTTC. It is translated as CASSEFSRNEQFF.